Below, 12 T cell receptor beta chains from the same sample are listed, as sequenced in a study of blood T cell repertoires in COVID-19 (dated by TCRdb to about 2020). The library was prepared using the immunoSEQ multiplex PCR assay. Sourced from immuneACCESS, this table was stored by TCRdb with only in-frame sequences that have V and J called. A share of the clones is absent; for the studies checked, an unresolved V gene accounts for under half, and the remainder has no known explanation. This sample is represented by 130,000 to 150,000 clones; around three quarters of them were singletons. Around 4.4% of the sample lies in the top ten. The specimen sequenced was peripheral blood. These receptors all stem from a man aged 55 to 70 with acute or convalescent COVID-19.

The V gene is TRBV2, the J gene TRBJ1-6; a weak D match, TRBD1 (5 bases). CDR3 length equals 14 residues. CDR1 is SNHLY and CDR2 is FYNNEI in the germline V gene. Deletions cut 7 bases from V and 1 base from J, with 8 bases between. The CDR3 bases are TGTGCCAGCATGCCAGGGTCCTATAATTCACCCCTCCACTTT. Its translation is CASMPGSYNSPLHF.

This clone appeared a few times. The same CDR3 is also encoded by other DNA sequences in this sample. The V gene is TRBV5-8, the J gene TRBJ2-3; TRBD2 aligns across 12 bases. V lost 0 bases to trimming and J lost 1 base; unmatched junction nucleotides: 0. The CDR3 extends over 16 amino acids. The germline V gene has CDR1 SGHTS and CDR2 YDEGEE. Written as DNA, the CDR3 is TGTGCCAGCAGCTTGGGACTAGCGGGAGGCACAGATACGCAGTATTTT. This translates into CASSLGLAGGTDTQYF.

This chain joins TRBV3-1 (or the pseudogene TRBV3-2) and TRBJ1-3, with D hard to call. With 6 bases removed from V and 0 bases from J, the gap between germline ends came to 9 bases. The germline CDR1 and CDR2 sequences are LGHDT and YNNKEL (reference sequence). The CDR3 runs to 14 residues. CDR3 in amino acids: CASSSQSSGNTIYF. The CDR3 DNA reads TGTGCCAGCAGTTCTCAGTCCTCTGGAAACACCATATATTTT.

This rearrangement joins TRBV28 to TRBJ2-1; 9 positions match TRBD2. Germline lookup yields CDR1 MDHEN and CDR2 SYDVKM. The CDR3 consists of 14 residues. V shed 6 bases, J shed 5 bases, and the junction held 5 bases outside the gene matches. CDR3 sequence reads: CASRTGLADNEQFF. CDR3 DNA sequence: TGTGCCAGCAGGACGGGACTAGCAGACAATGAGCAGTTCTTC.

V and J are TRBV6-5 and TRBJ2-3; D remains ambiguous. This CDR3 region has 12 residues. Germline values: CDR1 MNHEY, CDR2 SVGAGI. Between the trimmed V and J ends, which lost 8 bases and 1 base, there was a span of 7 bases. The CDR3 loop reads CASGPRTDTQYF. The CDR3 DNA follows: TGTGCCAGCGGCCCTCGCACAGATACGCAGTATTTT.

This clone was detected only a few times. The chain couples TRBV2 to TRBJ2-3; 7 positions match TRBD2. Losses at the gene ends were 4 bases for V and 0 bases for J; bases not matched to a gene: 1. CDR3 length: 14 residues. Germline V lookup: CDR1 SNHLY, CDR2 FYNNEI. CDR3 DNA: TGTGCCAGCAGTGGGGACTATAGCACAGATACGCAGTATTTT. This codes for CASSGDYSTDTQYF.

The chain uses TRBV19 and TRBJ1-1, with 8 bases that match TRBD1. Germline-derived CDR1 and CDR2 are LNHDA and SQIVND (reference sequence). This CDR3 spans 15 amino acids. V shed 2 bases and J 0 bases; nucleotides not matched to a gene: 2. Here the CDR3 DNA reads TGTGCCAGTAGTATACAGGGGGCGATGAACACTGAAGCTTTCTTT. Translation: CASSIQGAMNTEAFF. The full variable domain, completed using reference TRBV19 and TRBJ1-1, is DGGITQSPKYLFRKEGQNVTLSCEQNLNHDAMYWYRQDPGQGLRLIYYSQIVNDFQKGDIAEGYSVSREKKESFPLTVTSAQKNPTAFYLCASSIQGAMNTEAFFGQGTRLTVV.

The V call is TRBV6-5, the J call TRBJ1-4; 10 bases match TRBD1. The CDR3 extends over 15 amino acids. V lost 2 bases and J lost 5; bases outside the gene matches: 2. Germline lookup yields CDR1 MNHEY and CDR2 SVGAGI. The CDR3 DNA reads TGTGCCAGCAGTTACCCGGGACAGGGGAATGAAAAACTGTTTTTT. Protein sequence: CASSYPGQGNEKLFF.

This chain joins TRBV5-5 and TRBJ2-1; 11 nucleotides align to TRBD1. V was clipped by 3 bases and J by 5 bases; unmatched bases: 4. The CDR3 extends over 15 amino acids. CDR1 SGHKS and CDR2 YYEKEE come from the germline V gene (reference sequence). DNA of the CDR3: TGTGCCAGCAGCTCGGGACAGGGGGTGGACAATGAGCAGTTCTTC. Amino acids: CASSSGQGVDNEQFF.

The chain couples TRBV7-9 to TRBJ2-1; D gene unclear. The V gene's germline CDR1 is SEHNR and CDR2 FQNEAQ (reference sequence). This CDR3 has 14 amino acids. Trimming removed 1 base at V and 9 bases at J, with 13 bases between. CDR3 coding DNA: TGTGCCAGCAGCTTAGACCTAAGCTCCGGTGAGCAGTTCTTC. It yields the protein CASSLDLSSGEQFF. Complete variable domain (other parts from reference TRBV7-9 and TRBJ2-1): DTGVSQNPRHKITKRGQNVTFRCDPISEHNRLYWYRQTLGQGPEFLTYFQNEAQLEKSRLLSDRFSAERPKGSFSTLEIQRTEQGDSAMYLCASSLDLSSGEQFFGPGTRLTVL.

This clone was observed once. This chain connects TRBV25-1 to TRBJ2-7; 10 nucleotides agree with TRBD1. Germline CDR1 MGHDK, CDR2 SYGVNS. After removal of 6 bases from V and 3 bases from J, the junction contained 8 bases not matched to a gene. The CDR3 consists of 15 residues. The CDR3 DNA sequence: TGTGCCAGCAGCCACCTGGGACAGGGGCACTACGAGCAGTACTTC. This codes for CASSHLGQGHYEQYF.

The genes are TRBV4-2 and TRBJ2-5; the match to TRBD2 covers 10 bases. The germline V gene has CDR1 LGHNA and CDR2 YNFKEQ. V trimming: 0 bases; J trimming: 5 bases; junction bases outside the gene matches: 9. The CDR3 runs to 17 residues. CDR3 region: CASSQDPTSGIRETQYF. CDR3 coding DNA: TGTGCCAGCAGCCAAGATCCCACTAGCGGGATTAGGGAGACCCAGTACTTC.